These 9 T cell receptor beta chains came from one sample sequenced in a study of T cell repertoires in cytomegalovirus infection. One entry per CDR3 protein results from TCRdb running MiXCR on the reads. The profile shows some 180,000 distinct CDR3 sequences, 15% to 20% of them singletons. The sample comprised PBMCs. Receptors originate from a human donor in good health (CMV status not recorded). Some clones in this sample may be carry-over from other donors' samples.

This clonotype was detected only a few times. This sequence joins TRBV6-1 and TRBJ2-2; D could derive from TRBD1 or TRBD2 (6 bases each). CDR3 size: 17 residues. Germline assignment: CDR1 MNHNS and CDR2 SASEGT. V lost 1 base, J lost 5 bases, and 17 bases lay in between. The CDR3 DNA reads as TGTGCCAGCAGTGAAGGGGCCGGGGGCCCGGCTACCGGGGAGCTGTTTTTT. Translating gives CASSEGAGGPATGELFF.

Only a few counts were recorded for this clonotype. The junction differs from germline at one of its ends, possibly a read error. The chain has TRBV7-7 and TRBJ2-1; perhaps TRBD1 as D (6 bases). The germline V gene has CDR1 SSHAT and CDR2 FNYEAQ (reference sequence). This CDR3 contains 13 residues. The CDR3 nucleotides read TGTGCTAGCAGCATGGACAGAAACAATGAGCAGTTCTTC. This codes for CASSMDRNNEQFF. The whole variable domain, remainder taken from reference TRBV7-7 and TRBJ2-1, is GAGVSQSPRYKVTKRGQDVTLRCDPISSHATLYWYQQALGQGPEFLTYFNYEAQPDKSGLPSDRFSAERPEGSISTLTIQRTEQRDSAMYRCASSMDRNNEQFFGPGTRLTVL.

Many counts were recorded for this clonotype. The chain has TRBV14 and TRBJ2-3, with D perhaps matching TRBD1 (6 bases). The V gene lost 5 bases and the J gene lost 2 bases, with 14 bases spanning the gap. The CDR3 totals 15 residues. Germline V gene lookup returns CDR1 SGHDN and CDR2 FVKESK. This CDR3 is CASSGGPVFTDTQYF. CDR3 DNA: TGTGCCAGCAGCGGGGGCCCAGTCTTCACAGATACGCAGTATTTT.

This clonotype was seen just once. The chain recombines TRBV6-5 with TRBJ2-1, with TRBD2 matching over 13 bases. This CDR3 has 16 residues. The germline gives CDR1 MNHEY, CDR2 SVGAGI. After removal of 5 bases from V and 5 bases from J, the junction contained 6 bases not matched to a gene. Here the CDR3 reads CASSPRTSGSHNEQFF. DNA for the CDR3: TGTGCCAGCAGTCCCCGGACTAGCGGGAGCCACAATGAGCAGTTCTTC.

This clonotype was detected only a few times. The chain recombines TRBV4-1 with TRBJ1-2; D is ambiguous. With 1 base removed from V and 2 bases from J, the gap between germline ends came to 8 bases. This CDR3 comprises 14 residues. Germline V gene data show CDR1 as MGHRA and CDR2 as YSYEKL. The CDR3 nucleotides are TGCGCCAGCAGCCAAGGAACCGGGAACTATGGCTACACCTTC. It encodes CASSQGTGNYGYTF.

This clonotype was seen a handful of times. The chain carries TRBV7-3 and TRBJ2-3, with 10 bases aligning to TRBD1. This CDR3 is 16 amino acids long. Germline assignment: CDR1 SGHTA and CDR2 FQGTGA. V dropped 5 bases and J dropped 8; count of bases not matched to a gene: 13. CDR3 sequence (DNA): TGTGCCAGCAGCCCACGACAGGGGGCGCAGGAGGGTACGCAGTATTTT. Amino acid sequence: CASSPRQGAQEGTQYF.

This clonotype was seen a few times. CDR3 coding DNA: TGTGCCACTACCCGATCCCACAGGTTACCGTACAATGAGCAGTTCTTC. Encoded protein: CATTRSHRLPYNEQFF. V usage is TRBV6-6 and J usage is TRBJ2-1, with D perhaps matching TRBD1 (5 bases). Trimming removed 10 bases from V and 4 bases from J, with 23 bases in between. Germline V gene sequence: CDR1 MNHNY, CDR2 SVGAGI (reference sequence). This CDR3 is built from 16 residues.

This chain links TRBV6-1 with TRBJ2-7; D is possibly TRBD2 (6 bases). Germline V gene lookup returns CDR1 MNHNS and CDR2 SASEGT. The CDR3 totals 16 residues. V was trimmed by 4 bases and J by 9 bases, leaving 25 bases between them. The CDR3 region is CASSAPPSGVGQSQYF. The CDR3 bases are TGTGCCAGCAGTGCCCCGCCATCGGGGGTCGGGCAATCGCAGTACTTC.

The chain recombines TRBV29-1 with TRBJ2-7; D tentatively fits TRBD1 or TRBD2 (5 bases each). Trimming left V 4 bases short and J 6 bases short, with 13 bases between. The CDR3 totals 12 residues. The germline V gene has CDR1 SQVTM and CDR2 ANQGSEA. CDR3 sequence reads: CSVGGTPSEQYF. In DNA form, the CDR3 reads TGCAGCGTTGGGGGGACCCCTTCCGAGCAGTACTTC.